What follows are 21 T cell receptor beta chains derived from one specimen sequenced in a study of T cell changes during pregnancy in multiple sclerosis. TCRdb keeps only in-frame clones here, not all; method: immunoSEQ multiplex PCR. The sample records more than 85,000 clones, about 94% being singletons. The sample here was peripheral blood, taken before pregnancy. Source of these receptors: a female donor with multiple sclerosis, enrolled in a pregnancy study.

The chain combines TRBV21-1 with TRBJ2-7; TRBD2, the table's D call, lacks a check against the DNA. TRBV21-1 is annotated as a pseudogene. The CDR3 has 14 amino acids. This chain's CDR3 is CASGRDFHSYEQYF. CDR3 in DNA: TGTGCCAGCGGACGGGATTTCCACTCCTACGAGCAGTACTTC.

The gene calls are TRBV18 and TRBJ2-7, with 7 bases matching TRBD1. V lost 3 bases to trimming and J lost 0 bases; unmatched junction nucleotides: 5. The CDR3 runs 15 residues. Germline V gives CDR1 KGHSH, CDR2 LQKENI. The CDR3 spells CASSPFRDSSYEQYF. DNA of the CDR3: TGTGCCAGCTCACCTTTTCGGGACAGCTCCTACGAGCAGTACTTC.

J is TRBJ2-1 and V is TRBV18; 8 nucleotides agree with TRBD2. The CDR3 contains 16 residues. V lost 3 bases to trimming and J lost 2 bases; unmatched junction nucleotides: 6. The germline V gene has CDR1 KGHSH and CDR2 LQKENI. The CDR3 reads CASSPGSGRAYNEQFF. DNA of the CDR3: TGTGCCAGCTCACCGGGGAGCGGGAGAGCCTACAATGAGCAGTTCTTC. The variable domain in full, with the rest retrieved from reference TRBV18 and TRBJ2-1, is NAGVMQNPRHLVRRRGQEARLRCSPMKGHSHVYWYRQLPEEGLKFMVYLQKENIIDESGMPKERFSAEFPKEGPSILRIQQVVRGDSAAYFCASSPGSGRAYNEQFFGPGTRLTVL.

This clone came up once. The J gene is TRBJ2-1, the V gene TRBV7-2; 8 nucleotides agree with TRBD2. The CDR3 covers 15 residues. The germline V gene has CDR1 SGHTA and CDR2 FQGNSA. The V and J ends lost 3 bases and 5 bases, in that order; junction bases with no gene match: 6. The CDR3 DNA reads TGTGCCAGCAGCTTTGGACTAGCAAAGAACAATGAGCAGTTCTTC. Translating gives CASSFGLAKNNEQFF.

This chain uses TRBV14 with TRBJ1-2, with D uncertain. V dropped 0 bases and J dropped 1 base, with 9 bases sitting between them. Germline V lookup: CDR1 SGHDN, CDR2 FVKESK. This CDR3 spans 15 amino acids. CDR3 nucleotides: TGTGCCAGCAGCCAAGACCGAGCACTTAACTATGGCTACACCTTC. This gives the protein CASSQDRALNYGYTF. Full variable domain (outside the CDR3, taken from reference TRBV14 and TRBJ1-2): EAGVTQFPSHSVIEKGQTVTLRCDPISGHDNLYWYRRVMGKEIKFLLHFVKESKQDESGMPNNRFLAERTGGTYSTLKVQPAELEDSGVYFCASSQDRALNYGYTFGSGTRLTVV.

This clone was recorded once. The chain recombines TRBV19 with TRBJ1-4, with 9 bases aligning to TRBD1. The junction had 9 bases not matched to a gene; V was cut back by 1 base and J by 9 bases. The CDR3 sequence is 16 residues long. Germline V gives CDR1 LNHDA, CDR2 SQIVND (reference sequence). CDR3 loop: CASSIGGVQGAKKLFF. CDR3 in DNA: TGTGCCAGTAGTATAGGAGGAGTACAGGGGGCGAAAAAACTGTTTTTT.

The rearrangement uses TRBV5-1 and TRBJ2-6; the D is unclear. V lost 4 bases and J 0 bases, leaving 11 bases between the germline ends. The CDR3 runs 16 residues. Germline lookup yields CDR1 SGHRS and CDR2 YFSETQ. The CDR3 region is CASSRPEYSGANVLTF. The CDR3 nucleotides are TGCGCCAGCAGCCGTCCCGAGTACTCTGGGGCCAACGTCCTGACTTTC.

CDR3 nucleotides: TGTGCCAGCAGCTTATCTAGTACAGAGCAGTACTTC. It translates to CASSLSSTEQYF. The chain uses TRBV7-9 and TRBJ2-7, with no clear D. From germline, CDR1 is SEHNR and CDR2 FQNEAQ (reference sequence). The CDR3 sequence is 12 residues long. V lost 2 bases to trimming and J lost 7 bases, with 9 bases between them.

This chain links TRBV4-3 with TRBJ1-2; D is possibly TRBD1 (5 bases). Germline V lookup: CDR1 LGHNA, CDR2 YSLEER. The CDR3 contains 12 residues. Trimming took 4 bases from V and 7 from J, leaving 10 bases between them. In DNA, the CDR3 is TGCGCCAGCAGCCGGGGGGTTAGTGGCTACACCTTC. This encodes CASSRGVSGYTF.

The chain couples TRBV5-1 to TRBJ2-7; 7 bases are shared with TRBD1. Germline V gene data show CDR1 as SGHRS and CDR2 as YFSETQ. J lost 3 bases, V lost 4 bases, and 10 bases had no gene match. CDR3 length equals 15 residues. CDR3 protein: CASSRVIGGSYEQYF. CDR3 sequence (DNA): TGCGCCAGCAGCCGGGTGATAGGGGGCAGCTACGAGCAGTACTTC. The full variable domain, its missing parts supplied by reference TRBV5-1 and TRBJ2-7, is KAGVTQTPRYLIKTRGQQVTLSCSPISGHRSVSWYQQTPGQGLQFLFEYFSETQRNKGNFPGRFSGRQFSNSRSEMNVSTLELGDSALYLCASSRVIGGSYEQYFGPGTRLTVT.

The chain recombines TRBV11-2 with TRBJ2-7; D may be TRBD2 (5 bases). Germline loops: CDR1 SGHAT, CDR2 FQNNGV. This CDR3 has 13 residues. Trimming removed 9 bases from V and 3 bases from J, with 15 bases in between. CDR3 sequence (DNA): TGTGCCAGTACTTACAGCGGATTCTACGAGCAGTACTTC. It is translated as CASTYSGFYEQYF.

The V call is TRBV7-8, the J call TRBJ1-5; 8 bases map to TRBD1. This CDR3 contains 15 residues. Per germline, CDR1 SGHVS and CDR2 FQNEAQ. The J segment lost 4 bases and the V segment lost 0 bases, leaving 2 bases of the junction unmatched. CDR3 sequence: CASSLAGQGNQPQHF. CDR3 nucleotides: TGTGCCAGCAGCTTAGCTGGACAGGGTAATCAGCCCCAGCATTTT.

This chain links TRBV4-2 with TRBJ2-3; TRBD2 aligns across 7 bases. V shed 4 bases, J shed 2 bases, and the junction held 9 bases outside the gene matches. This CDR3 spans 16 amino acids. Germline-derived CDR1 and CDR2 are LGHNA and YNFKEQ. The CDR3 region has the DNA TGTGCCAGCAGCCTAAAGGCTAGCGGAGACACAGATACGCAGTATTTT. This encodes CASSLKASGDTDTQYF.

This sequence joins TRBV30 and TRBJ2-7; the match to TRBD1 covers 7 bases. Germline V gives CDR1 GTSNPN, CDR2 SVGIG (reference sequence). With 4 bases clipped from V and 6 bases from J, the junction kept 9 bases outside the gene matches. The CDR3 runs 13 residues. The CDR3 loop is CAWTRDSLGEQYF. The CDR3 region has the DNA TGTGCCTGGACTCGGGACAGCCTGGGCGAGCAGTACTTC.

CDR3 residues: CAGSGSPTGELFF. For the CDR3, the DNA is TGTGCCGGTAGCGGGAGCCCCACCGGGGAGCTGTTTTTT. The chain has TRBV9 and TRBJ2-2; 9 bases agree with TRBD2. The CDR3 runs to 13 residues. Germline lookup yields CDR1 SGDLS and CDR2 YYNGEE. V shed 10 bases, J shed 4 bases, and the junction held 5 bases outside the gene matches. The complete variable domain, with remaining parts taken from reference TRBV9 and TRBJ2-2, reads DSGVTQTPKHLITATGQRVTLRCSPRSGDLSVYWYQQSLDQGLQFLIQYYNGEERAKGNILERFSAQQFPDLHSELNLSSLELGDSALYFCAGSGSPTGELFFGEGSRLTVL.

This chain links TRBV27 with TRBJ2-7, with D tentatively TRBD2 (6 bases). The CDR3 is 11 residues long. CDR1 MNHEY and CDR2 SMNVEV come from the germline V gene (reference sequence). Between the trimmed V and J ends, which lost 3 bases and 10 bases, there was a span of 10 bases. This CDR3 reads CASSFGREQYF. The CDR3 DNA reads TGTGCCAGCAGTTTTGGGCGGGAACAGTACTTC.

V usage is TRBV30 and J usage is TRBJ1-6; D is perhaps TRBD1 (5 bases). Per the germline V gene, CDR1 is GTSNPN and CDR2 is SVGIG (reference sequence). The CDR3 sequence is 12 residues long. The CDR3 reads CVAGRNNSPLHF. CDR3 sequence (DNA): TGTGTGGCAGGGAGGAACAATTCACCCCTCCACTTT.

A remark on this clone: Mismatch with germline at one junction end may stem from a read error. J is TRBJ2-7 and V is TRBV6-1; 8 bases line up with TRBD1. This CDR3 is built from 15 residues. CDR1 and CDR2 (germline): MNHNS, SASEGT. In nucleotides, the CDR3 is TGTGCCAGCACTGAAGGACAGGGCGGGTCCAACGAGCAGTACTTC. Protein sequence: CASTEGQGGSNEQYF.

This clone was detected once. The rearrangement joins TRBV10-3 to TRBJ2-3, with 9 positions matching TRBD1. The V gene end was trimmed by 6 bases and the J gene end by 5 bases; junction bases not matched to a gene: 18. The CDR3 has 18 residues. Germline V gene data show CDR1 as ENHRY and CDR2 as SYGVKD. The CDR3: CAIRGGTGLPLSLDTQYF. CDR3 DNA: TGTGCCATCAGGGGGGGGACAGGGCTTCCCCTAAGCTTAGATACGCAGTATTTT.

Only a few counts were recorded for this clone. This CDR3 reads CASSPGTETKAFF. In nucleotides, the CDR3 is TGTGCCAGCAGCCCAGGGACAGAGACAAAAGCTTTCTTT. The chain recombines TRBV7-9 with TRBJ1-1; 7 positions match TRBD1. V lost 5 bases, J lost 9 bases, and 9 bases stayed unmatched. The germline gives CDR1 SEHNR, CDR2 FQNEAQ (reference sequence). The CDR3 has 13 amino acids.

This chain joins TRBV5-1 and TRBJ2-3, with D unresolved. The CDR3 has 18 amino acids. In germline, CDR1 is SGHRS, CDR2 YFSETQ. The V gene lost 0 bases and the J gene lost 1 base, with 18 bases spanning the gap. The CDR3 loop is CASSLDPIGLTGTDTQYF. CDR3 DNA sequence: TGCGCCAGCAGCTTGGATCCTATCGGTCTGACTGGCACAGATACGCAGTATTTT. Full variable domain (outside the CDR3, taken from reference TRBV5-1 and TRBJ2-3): KAGVTQTPRYLIKTRGQQVTLSCSPISGHRSVSWYQQTPGQGLQFLFEYFSETQRNKGNFPGRFSGRQFSNSRSEMNVSTLELGDSALYLCASSLDPIGLTGTDTQYFGPGTRLTVL.